The entry below describes one TCR beta chain. The data were obtained in a study of Ad26.COV2.S vaccination and SARS-CoV-2 variants. Method: immunoSEQ multiplex PCR; TCRdb's copy keeps in-frame clones and lacks some. The sample has 400,000 to 500,000 clones; nearly 90% are singletons. Sample treatment: about 20 received Ad26.COV2.S at low or high dose, single or two shots; roughly 5 received placebo; per-sample allocation not given. Material that was analyzed had been drawn on day 63 after the first vaccine or placebo injection. This vaccine is an Ad26 vector that expresses the Wuhan-strain SARS-CoV-2 spike. The sequences come from peripheral blood, collected in a trial of Ad26.COV2.S vaccine versus placebo. The TCR comes from a person between 18 and 65 years old who received the Ad26.COV2.S COVID-19 vaccine or a placebo.

CDR3 sequence (DNA): TGCGCCAGCAGCCATGTTTACAGCGGCCATCCAGAGACAGATACGCAGTATTTT. Translating it yields CASSHVYSGHPETDTQYF. The chain carries TRBV4-3 and TRBJ2-3, with TRBD2 as a possible D gene (5 bases). In germline, CDR1 is LGHNA, CDR2 YSLEER. V was shortened by 3 bases and J by 3 bases, with 22 bases between the two germline ends. CDR3 length equals 18 residues.